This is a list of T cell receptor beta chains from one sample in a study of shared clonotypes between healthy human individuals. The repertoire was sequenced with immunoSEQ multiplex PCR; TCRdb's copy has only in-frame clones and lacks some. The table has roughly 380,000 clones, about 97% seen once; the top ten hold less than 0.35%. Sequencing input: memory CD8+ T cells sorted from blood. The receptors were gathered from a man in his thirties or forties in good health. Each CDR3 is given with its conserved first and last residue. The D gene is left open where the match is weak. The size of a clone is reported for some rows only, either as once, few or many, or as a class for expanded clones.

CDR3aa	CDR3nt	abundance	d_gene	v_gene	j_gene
CASSLLAGYNEQFF	TGTGCCAGCAGTCTCCTAGCGGGCTACAATGAGCAGTTCTTC	once	TRBD2	TRBV6-5	TRBJ2-1
CATATFAGANVLTF	TGTGCCACCGCTACCTTCGCTGGGGCCAACGTCCTGACTTTC	-	-	TRBV6-6	TRBJ2-6
CAWKVDISSGNTIYF	TGTGCCTGGAAGGTCGACATTAGCTCTGGAAACACCATATATTTT	-	-	TRBV30	TRBJ1-3
CASSASVEETQYF	TGTGCCAGCAGCGCTAGCGTTGAGGAGACCCAGTACTTC	-	-	TRBV7-2	TRBJ2-5
CASSPLTGTGHTEAFF	TGCGCCAGCAGCCCCCTTACAGGGACGGGCCACACTGAAGCTTTCTTT	-	-	TRBV5-1	TRBJ1-1
CASDRLAGGFTSTGANVLTF	TGCGCCAGCGATCGCCTAGCGGGAGGATTTACCTCTACTGGGGCCAACGTCCTGACTTTC	-	TRBD2	TRBV10-1	TRBJ2-6
CASSVRALNEKLFF	TGTGCCAGCAGTGTCCGGGCCCTTAATGAAAAACTGTTTTTT	-	-	TRBV2	TRBJ1-4
CASSSGTTQETQYF	TGTGCCAGCAGCTCCGGGACAACCCAAGAGACCCAGTACTTC	-	-	TRBV7-9	TRBJ2-5
CAIRLEEAQPQHF	TGTGCCATCAGATTAGAGGAAGCCCAGCCCCAGCATTTT	-	-	TRBV10-3	TRBJ1-5
CASSFSGGAYEQYF	TGTGCCAGCAGCTTTAGCGGGGGTGCCTACGAGCAGTACTTC	-	TRBD2	TRBV7-9	TRBJ2-7
CSAGTHTEAFF	TGCAGCGCCGGGACGCACACTGAAGCTTTCTTT	-	-	TRBV29-1	TRBJ1-1
CASRDMDPVQYF	TGTGCCAGCAGAGACATGGATCCAGTGCAGTACTTC	-	-	TRBV6-1	TRBJ2-7
CASSLNSPYEQYF	TGTGCCAGCAGTTTAAACAGCCCCTACGAGCAGTACTTC	-	-	TRBV28	TRBJ2-7
CASSLPPGLAGERGSYEQYF	TGCGCCAGCAGCCTACCGCCGGGACTAGCGGGAGAGAGAGGGTCCTACGAGCAGTACTTC	-	TRBD2	TRBV10-2	TRBJ2-7
CASSRLGLAVYEQYF	TGTGCCAGCAGTCGCCTTGGGCTAGCGGTCTACGAGCAGTACTTC	-	TRBD2	TRBV27	TRBJ2-7
CASSYSGVGSTDTQYF	TGTGCCAGCAGTTACAGTGGAGTCGGGAGCACAGATACGCAGTATTTT	-	-	TRBV6-5	TRBJ2-3
CSVALSTEQFF	TGCAGTGTTGCCCTTTCCACTGAGCAGTTCTTC	-	-	TRBV20-1	TRBJ2-1
CASTSATEETQYF	TGTGCCAGCACCAGCGCGACCGAAGAGACCCAGTACTTC	-	-	TRBV28	TRBJ2-5
CASSQGGTDEQYF	TGTGCCAGCAGTCAGGGTGGGACCGACGAGCAGTACTTC	-	-	TRBV4-2	TRBJ2-7
CASSNSGRAGIGELFF	TGTGCCAGCAGTAACAGCGGGAGGGCCGGGATCGGGGAGCTGTTTTTT	-	TRBD2	TRBV2	TRBJ2-2
CASSEAGTSPYEQYF	TGTGCCAGCAGTGAAGCCGGGACTAGCCCCTACGAGCAGTACTTC	-	TRBD2	TRBV6-1	TRBJ2-7
CASSLYQGGKEAFF	TGTGCCAGCAGTTTATACCAGGGGGGTAAGGAAGCTTTCTTT	-	TRBD1	TRBV28	TRBJ1-1
CASRVPQDYGYTF	TGTGCCAGCAGAGTTCCCCAGGACTATGGCTACACCTTC	once	-	TRBV28	TRBJ1-2
CASSDPDETQYF	TGTGCCAGCAGTGACCCCGATGAGACCCAGTACTTC	-	-	TRBV6-1	TRBJ2-5
CASSQPPGLAALSRGLTDTQYF	TGTGCCAGCAGCCAACCCCCCGGACTAGCGGCCCTTTCGAGGGGACTCACAGATACGCAGTATTTT	-	TRBD2	TRBV28	TRBJ2-3